This T cell receptor (beta chain) emerged from a study of blood T cell repertoires in COVID-19. Study-wide context: Collection of acute and convalescent COVID-19 samples took place in the United States, Italy and Spain. PBMCs, B-cell-depleted T cells, or T cells were the source of the cDNA or gDNA that made up the material.

This CDR3 has 13 amino acids. Germline V gene lookup returns CDR1 MNHEY and CDR2 SVGAGI. V lost 8 bases to trimming and J lost 1 base; unmatched junction nucleotides: 5. In the original workflow: Counts of nucleated cells, estimated from reference gene primer amplification, were obtained. Profiled with immunoSEQ multiplex PCR; TCRdb holds only in-frame clones, not every one. The DNA was the basis for D and trimming; V, J and clone size are from that table. The sample records about 260,000 clones, about four fifths being singletons. Sequencing was carried out using peripheral blood. This chain joins TRBV6-5 and TRBJ2-7; 7 bases agree with TRBD1. The origin of this receptor is a woman between 45 and 60 years old who had recovered from COVID-19. The CDR3 DNA reads as TGTGCCAGCCGCCCAGGGGGTTCCTACGAGCAGTACTTC. Its translation: CASRPGGSYEQYF.